Listed below are T cell receptor beta chains from one sample, sequenced in a study of spatial heterogeneity in lung cancer. One entry per CDR3 protein results from TCRdb running MiXCR on the 5' RACE reads. The sample lists 45,000 or so distinct CDR3 sequences; about 10% were seen once. Sample: PBMCs, taken at surgery. The receptor source for this set is a female donor with early-stage non-small cell lung cancer. Each CDR3 is given with its conserved first and last residue. Fields, in order: J gene, D gene, CDR3 length, clone size, V gene, CDR3 DNA, CDR3 protein. The D gene is left open where the match is weak. Some rows mark clone size as missing; the rest say once, few, many or name a class of expanded clone.

TRBJ2-7	NA	14	few	TRBV20-1	TGCAGTGCTAGAGTGCGGGACAACCTCTCCGAGCAGTACTTC	CSARVRDNLSEQYF
TRBJ2-7	NA	13	medium-sized	TRBV12-3/TRBV12-4	TGTGCCAGCAGTGGGACGTCATGGGGCGAGCAGTACTTC	CASSGTSWGEQYF
TRBJ2-3	NA	16	NA	TRBV19	TGTGCCAGTAGTACCCGACCGCTACTAATCACAGATACGCAGTATTTT	CASSTRPLLITDTQYF
TRBJ2-2	TRBD2	16	NA	TRBV27	TGTGCCAGCAGCCCAACTCTAGCGGGGGGGCCCGGGGAGCTGTTTTTT	CASSPTLAGGPGELFF
TRBJ1-1	NA	13	NA	TRBV12-3/TRBV12-4	TGTGTCAGCAGAAAGGGACTCCGACCCGAAGCTTTCTTT	CVSRKGLRPEAFF
TRBJ2-1	TRBD2	17	many	TRBV5-4	TGTGCCAGCAGCTCCCAATTAGCGGGGAGATTATACAATGAGCAGTTCTTC	CASSSQLAGRLYNEQFF
TRBJ2-5	NA	13	few	TRBV13	TGTGCCAGCAGCTTATATATCGAAGAGACCCAGTACTTC	CASSLYIEETQYF
TRBJ2-1	TRBD2	18	NA	TRBV18	TGTGCCAGCTCACCACCGGGACTAGCGGGGGGGCCGAACAATGAGCAGTTCTTC	CASSPPGLAGGPNNEQFF
TRBJ2-1	TRBD2	13	many	TRBV7-9	TGTGCCAGCAGCTTAGAAGGGACTAGTAAAAGGGTCTTC	CASSLEGTSKRVF
TRBJ1-2	NA	14	many	TRBV2	TGTGCCAGCAGTTTGGACAGCGGGGGCCGTGGCTACACCTTC	CASSLDSGGRGYTF
TRBJ2-7	TRBD2	17	many	TRBV24-1	TGTGCCACCAGTGACCTTCCTACTAGCGGGGGATCCTACGAGCAGTACTTC	CATSDLPTSGGSYEQYF
TRBJ2-3	NA	13	many	TRBV2	TGTGCCAGCAGAATTCGACTCACAGATACGCAGTATTTT	CASRIRLTDTQYF
TRBJ2-7	NA	15	NA	TRBV20-1	TGCAGTGCTAGAGATCCGGGCGGGGCCACCTACGAGCAGTACTTC	CSARDPGGATYEQYF
TRBJ2-3	NA	16	NA	TRBV7-9	TGTGCCAGCAGCTTAAGGCGAGAGAAGAAGACAGATACGCAGTATTTT	CASSLRREKKTDTQYF
TRBJ2-1	TRBD2	17	NA	TRBV4-3	TGCGCCAGCAGCCAAGATCTAGGTAGCGGGGGGGCTGGTGAGCAGTTCTTC	CASSQDLGSGGAGEQFF
TRBJ1-3	NA	16	few	TRBV28	TGTGCCAGCAGTTTACCCGGACAGCGCTCTGGAAACACCATATATTTT	CASSLPGQRSGNTIYF
TRBJ2-2	NA	12	NA	TRBV27	TGTGCCAGCAGTTTTCCGACCGGGGAGCTGTTTTTT	CASSFPTGELFF
TRBJ1-1	TRBD1	16	many	TRBV6-5	TGTGCCAGCAGTGAGCAACAGGGGGCCAGGAACACTGAAGCTTTCTTT	CASSEQQGARNTEAFF
TRBJ2-7	TRBD2	16	many	TRBV7-2	TGTGCCAGCAGCTTAAGTGCGGGAGCCCTCTCCTACGAGCAGTACTTC	CASSLSAGALSYEQYF
TRBJ2-7	NA	14	NA	TRBV4-3	TGCGCCAGCAGCCAACACGACAGTACCTACGAGCAGTACTTC	CASSQHDSTYEQYF
TRBJ2-1	TRBD2	17	many	TRBV6-5	TGTGCCAGCAGTTACTCTCCGCCGGGGGGGTATTTCTCGGAGCAGTTCTTC	CASSYSPPGGYFSEQFF
TRBJ2-3	TRBD1	15	many	TRBV6-4	TGTGCCAGCAGTGACAGGACAGGGGGCCCAGATACGCAGTATTTT	CASSDRTGGPDTQYF
TRBJ2-5	NA	15	many	TRBV11-2	TGTGCCAGCAGCTTAGATGCCAGGCGACAAGAGACCCAGTACTTC	CASSLDARRQETQYF
TRBJ2-7	NA	13	few	TRBV2	TGTGCCAGCAGTGAAGCCGACAGCTACGAGCAGTACTTC	CASSEADSYEQYF
TRBJ2-2	NA	16	NA	TRBV5-6	TGTGCCAGCAGCCCGGAAGCAGGGAAAGGCACCGGGGAGCTGTTTTTT	CASSPEAGKGTGELFF
TRBJ2-7	NA	12	few	TRBV5-1	TGCGCCAGCAGCCCGATGGGTTACGAGCAGTACTTC	CASSPMGYEQYF
TRBJ1-5	NA	16	many	TRBV20-1	TGCAGTGCTAGAGATCCGACGGGGGGAATCCATCAGCCCCAGCATTTT	CSARDPTGGIHQPQHF
TRBJ1-4	TRBD1	14	once	TRBV27	TGTGCCAGCAGCGGCGGGACAGACGGTGAAAAACTGTTTTTT	CASSGGTDGEKLFF
TRBJ2-7	NA	13	many	TRBV3-1	TGTGCCAGCAGCCAGGGTAGCTCCTACGAGCAGTACTTC	CASSQGSSYEQYF
TRBJ2-7	TRBD2	15	NA	TRBV10-3	TGTGCCATCAGTGAGTCGACTAGCGGGGTCTACGAGCAGTACTTC	CAISESTSGVYEQYF
TRBJ2-2	NA	14	NA	TRBV9	TGTGCCAGCAGCCCCCAGGAGGGACGGGGGGAGCTGTTTTTT	CASSPQEGRGELFF
TRBJ2-5	TRBD2	17	few	TRBV3-1	TGTGCCAGCAGCCAAGAACCGGGACTAGCGGGACAAGAGACCCAGTACTTC	CASSQEPGLAGQETQYF
TRBJ2-2	NA	13	few	TRBV24-1	TGTGCCACCCGGGGGAGTTACACCGGGGAGCTGTTTTTT	CATRGSYTGELFF
TRBJ2-2	NA	17	few	TRBV9	TGTGCCAGCAGCGTCCCCGTAGCGGAGGCGAGCACCGGGGAGCTGTTTTTT	CASSVPVAEASTGELFF
TRBJ1-5	TRBD1	14	many	TRBV29-1	TGCAGCGTTGCTGGACAGGGTCGTAATCAGCCCCAGCATTTT	CSVAGQGRNQPQHF
TRBJ1-1	NA	12	NA	TRBV30	TGTGCCTCCCGGTGGGGGAACACTGAAGCTTTCTTT	CASRWGNTEAFF
TRBJ1-1	TRBD1	17	few	TRBV7-2	TGTGCCAGCAGCTTTGGACAGGGCCTTAATCGGGCCACTGAAGCTTTCTTT	CASSFGQGLNRATEAFF
TRBJ1-1	NA	10	NA	TRBV14	TGTGCCAGCAGCGATGCTGAAGCTTTCTTT	CASSDAEAFF
TRBJ1-1	NA	13	NA	TRBV12-5	TGTGCTAGTGGTTTCGCCGGGAACACTGAAGCTTTCTTT	CASGFAGNTEAFF
TRBJ2-7	NA	15	many	TRBV6-2/TRBV6-3	TGTGCCAGCAGCTCCCGAGGCGGGGCGAACTACGAGCAGTACTTC	CASSSRGGANYEQYF
TRBJ2-7	NA	14	NA	TRBV9	TGTGCCAGCAGCGTGGTGGGTAGCGGCTACGAGCAGTACTTC	CASSVVGSGYEQYF
TRBJ2-2	NA	15	many	TRBV5-1	TGCGCCAGCAGCTTGGTCTCTGGATATACCGGGGAGCTGTTTTTT	CASSLVSGYTGELFF
TRBJ2-7	NA	13	NA	TRBV19	TGTGCCAGTAGCCTACAGGGACGAGGAGAGCAGTACTTC	CASSLQGRGEQYF
TRBJ2-3	TRBD1	15	many	TRBV6-6	TGTGCCAGCAGTTACCCGGGGACAGGGGAAGATACGCAGTATTTT	CASSYPGTGEDTQYF